The sequence of this TCR beta chain was determined in a study of spatial heterogeneity in lung cancer. Study-level information: Mean representation of each unique TCR and UMI combination in the raw reads exceeded 8.5 occurrences.

CDR1 is MGHRA, CDR2 YSYEKL, per germline. V was trimmed by 0 bases and J by 3 bases, leaving 16 bases between them. The CDR3 has 17 residues. Specified time point: sample taken at primary tumor resection. Unsorted tumor, nontumor lung tissue or cryopreserved PBMC supplied the whole RNA. The roughly 66 donors had untreated early-stage non-small cell lung cancer. Study results and limitations: Ubiquitous, expanded tumor-derived TCRs were more frequently observed in blood at resection than at follow-up.

This clonotype has a handful of counts. Its antigen is unidentified. TCR cDNA molecules each had a unique molecular identifier. TCRdb re-called the 5' RACE reads through MiXCR, storing one row per CDR3 protein. Counted here are tens of thousands of distinct CDR3 sequences, roughly 12% occurring once; the ten biggest clones make up under 5.5%. This material consisted of PBMCs, taken at surgery. This sequence originates from a male donor with early-stage non-small cell lung cancer. The rearrangement joins TRBV4-1 to TRBJ2-3, with D possibly TRBD2 on 6 matching bases. Here the CDR3 reads CASSQEGPSEWTDTQYF. For the CDR3, the DNA is TGCGCCAGCAGCCAAGAAGGGCCTAGCGAATGGACAGATACGCAGTATTTT.